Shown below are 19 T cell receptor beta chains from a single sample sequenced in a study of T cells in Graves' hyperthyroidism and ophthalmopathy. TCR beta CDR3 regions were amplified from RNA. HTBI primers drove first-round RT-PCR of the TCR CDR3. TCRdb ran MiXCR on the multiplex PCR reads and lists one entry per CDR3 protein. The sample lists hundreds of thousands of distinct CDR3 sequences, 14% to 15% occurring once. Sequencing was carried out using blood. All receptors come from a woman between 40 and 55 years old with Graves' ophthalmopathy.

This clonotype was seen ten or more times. Here the CDR3 DNA reads TGTGCCAGCAGCTTCGGCAGCGTCACCACCTACGAGCAGTACTTC. It encodes CASSFGSVTTYEQYF. The chain combines TRBV7-9 with TRBJ2-7; D call uncertain. CDR1 and CDR2 (germline): SEHNR, FQNEAQ (reference sequence). Between the trimmed V and J ends, which lost 3 bases and 2 bases, there was a span of 14 bases. The CDR3 extends over 15 amino acids.

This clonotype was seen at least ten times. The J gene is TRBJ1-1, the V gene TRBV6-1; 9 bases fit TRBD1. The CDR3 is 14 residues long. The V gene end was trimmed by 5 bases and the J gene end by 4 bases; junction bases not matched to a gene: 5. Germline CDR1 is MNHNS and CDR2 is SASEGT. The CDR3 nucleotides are TGTGCCAGCAGTCCGAACAGGGGGCTCACTGAAGCTTTCTTT. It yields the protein CASSPNRGLTEAFF.

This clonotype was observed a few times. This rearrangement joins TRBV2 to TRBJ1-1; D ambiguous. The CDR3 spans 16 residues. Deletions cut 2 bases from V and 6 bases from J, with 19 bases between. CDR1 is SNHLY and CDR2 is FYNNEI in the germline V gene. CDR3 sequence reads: CASSELQQSRMAEAFF. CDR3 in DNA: TGTGCCAGCAGTGAATTGCAACAGTCCAGAATGGCTGAAGCTTTCTTT. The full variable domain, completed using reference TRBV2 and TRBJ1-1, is EPEVTQTPSHQVTQMGQEVILRCVPISNHLYFYWYRQILGQKVEFLVSFYNNEISEKSEIFDDQFSVERPDGSNFTLKIRSTKLEDSAMYFCASSELQQSRMAEAFFGQGTRLTVV.

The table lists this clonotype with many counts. The CDR3 coding sequence is TGTGCCAGTAGTATAATGGCAGACATGAACACTGAAGCTTTCTTT. This sequence encodes CASSIMADMNTEAFF. V gene TRBV19 combines with J gene TRBJ1-1; D call uncertain. This CDR3 contains 15 residues. V was cut by 2 bases and J by 0 bases, with 10 bases left in between. Germline loops: CDR1 LNHDA, CDR2 SQIVND (reference sequence). Looking up the rest from reference TRBV19 and TRBJ1-1 gives the full variable domain: DGGITQSPKYLFRKEGQNVTLSCEQNLNHDAMYWYRQDPGQGLRLIYYSQIVNDFQKGDIAEGYSVSREKKESFPLTVTSAQKNPTAFYLCASSIMADMNTEAFFGQGTRLTVV.

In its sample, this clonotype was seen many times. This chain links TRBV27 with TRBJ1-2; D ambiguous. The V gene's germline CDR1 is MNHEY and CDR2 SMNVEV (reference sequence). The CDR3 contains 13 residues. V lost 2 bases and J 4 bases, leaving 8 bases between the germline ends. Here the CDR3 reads CASSLTPSYGYTF. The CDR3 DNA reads TGTGCCAGCAGTTTAACCCCCAGCTATGGCTACACCTTC.

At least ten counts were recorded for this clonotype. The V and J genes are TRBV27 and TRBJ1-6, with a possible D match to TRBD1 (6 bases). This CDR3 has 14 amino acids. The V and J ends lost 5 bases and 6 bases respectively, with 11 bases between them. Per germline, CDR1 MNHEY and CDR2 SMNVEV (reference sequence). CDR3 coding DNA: TGTGCCAGCAGTCCCAGGGGTTTTAATTCACCCCTCCACTTT. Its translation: CASSPRGFNSPLHF.

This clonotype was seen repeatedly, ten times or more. The CDR3 reads CASSLGLAAQETQYF. The CDR3 nucleotides read TGTGCCAGCAGCTTAGGACTAGCGGCCCAAGAGACCCAGTACTTC. This chain links TRBV7-8 with TRBJ2-5; 9 bases map to TRBD2. CDR1 and CDR2 from the germline V gene are SGHVS and FQNEAQ. This CDR3 has 15 amino acids. V lost 1 base and J lost 1; bases outside the gene matches: 1.

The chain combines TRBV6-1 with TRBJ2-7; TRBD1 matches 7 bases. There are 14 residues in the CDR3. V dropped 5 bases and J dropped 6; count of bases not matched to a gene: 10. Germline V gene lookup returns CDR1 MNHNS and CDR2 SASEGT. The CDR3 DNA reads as TGTGCCAGCAGTCTCCGAGGGACAGCCGGCGAGCAGTACTTC. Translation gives CASSLRGTAGEQYF.

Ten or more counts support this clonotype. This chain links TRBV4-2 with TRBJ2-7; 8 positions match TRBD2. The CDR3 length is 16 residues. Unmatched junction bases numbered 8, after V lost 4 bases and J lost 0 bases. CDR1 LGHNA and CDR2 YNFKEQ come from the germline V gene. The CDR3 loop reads CASSPRAGTSSYEQYF. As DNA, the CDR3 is TGTGCCAGCAGCCCCAGGGCCGGGACTAGCTCCTACGAGCAGTACTTC.

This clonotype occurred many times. CDR3 amino acids: CASGTSGSIHEQYF. The CDR3 nucleotides read TGTGCCAGCGGGACTAGCGGGAGTATCCACGAGCAGTACTTC. The chain recombines TRBV12-3 or TRBV12-4 with TRBJ2-7; 14 positions match TRBD2. The CDR3 spans 14 residues. With 8 bases clipped from V and 5 bases from J, the junction kept 5 bases outside the gene matches.

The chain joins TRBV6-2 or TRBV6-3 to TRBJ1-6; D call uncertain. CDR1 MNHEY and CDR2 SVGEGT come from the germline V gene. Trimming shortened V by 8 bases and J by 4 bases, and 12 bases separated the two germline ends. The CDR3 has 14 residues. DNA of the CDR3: TGTGCCAGCGAGAAGGGAGCTTATAATTCACCCCTCCACTTT. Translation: CASEKGAYNSPLHF.

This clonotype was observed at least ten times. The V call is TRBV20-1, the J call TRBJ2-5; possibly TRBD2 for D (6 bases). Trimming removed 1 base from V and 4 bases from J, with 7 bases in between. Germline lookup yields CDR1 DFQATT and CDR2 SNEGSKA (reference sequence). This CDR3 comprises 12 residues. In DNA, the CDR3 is TGCAGTGCTAGAGTGGGGGGAGAGACCCAGTACTTC. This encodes CSARVGGETQYF.

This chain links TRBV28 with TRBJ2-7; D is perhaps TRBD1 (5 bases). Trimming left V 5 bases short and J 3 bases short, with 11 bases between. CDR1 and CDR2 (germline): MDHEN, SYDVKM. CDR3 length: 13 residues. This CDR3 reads CASSPGYYYEQYF. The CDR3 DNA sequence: TGTGCCAGCAGTCCAGGGTACTACTACGAGCAGTACTTC.

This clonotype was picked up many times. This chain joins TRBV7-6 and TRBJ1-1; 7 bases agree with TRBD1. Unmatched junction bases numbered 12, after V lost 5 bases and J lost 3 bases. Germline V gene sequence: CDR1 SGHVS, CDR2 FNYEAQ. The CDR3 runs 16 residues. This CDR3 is CASSRQGGRMDTEAFF. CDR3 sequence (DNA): TGTGCCAGCAGCAGACAGGGAGGAAGAATGGACACTGAAGCTTTCTTT.

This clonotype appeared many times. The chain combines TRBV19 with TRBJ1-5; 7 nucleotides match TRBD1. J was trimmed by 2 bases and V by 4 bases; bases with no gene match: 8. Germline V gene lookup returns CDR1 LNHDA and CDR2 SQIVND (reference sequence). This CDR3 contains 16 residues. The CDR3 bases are TGTGCCAGTAGTACCCCACAGGGGCGAGGCAATCAGCCCCAGCATTTT. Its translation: CASSTPQGRGNQPQHF.

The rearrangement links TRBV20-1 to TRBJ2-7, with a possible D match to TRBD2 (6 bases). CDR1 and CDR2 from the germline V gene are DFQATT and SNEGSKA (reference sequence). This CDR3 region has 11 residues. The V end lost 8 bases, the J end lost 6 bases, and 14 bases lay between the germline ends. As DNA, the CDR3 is TGCAGTCTCCCCGCGGGGTTCGAGCAGTACTTC. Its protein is CSLPAGFEQYF.

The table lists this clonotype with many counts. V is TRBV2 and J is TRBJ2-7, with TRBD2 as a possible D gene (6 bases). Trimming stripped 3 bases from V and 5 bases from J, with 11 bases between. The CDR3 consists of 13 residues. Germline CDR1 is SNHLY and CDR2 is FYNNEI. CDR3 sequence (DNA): TGTGCCAGCAGTGAGGGGGGATACAACGAGCAGTACTTC. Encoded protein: CASSEGGYNEQYF.

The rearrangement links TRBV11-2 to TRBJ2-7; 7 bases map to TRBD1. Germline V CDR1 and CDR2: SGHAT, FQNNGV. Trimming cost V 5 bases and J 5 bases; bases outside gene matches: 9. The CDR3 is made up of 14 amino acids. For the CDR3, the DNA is TGTGCCAGCAGCCTATCGACAGGGCCCGACGAGCAGTACTTC. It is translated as CASSLSTGPDEQYF.

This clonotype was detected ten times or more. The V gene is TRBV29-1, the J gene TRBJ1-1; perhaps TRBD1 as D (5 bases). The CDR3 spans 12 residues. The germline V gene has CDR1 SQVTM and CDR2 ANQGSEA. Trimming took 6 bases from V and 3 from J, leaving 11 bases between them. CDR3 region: CSVSSGYTEAFF. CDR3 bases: TGCAGCGTCAGTTCAGGGTACACTGAAGCTTTCTTT. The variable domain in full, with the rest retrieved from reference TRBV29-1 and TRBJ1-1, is SAVISQKPSRDICQRGTSLTIQCQVDSQVTMMFWYRQQPGQSLTLIATANQGSEATYESGFVIDKFPISRPNLTFSTLTVSNMSPEDSSIYLCSVSSGYTEAFFGQGTRLTVV.